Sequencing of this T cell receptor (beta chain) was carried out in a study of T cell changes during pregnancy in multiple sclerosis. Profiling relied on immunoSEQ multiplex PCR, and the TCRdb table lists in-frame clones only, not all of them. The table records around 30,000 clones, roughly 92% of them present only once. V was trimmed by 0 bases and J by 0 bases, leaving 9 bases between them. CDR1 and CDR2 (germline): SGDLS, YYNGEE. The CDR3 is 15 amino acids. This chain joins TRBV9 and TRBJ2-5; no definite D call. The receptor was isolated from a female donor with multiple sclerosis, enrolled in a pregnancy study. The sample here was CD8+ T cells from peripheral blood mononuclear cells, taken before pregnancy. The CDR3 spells CASSVDSGDQETQYF. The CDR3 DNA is TGTGCCAGCAGCGTAGACTCAGGCGACCAAGAGACCCAGTACTTC.